The rows below give T cell receptor beta chains drawn from one sample of a study of cytomegalovirus exposure and HLA in healthy donors. The protocol was immunoSEQ multiplex PCR, while the TCRdb copy is restricted to in-frame clones and leaves out a portion. Of around 150,000 clones in the sample, more than 75% were seen once. Specimen: PBMCs. The receptor set was obtained from a man younger than 45 in good health and CMV-seronegative. The conserved cysteine and the conserved F or W are not part of the CDR3 here.

j_call,v_call,cdr3_aa
TRBJ1-6,TRBV28,ASSLSGVTNSPLH
TRBJ1-2,TRBV28,ASSLSGAVHYGYT
TRBJ1-2,TRBV19,ASSRGQSYGYT
TRBJ1-3,TRBV5-4,ASSRQGISGNTIY
TRBJ1-1,TRBV18,ASSQGGAMNTEAF
TRBJ1-1,TRBV6-1,ASSDLSAGNTEAF
TRBJ2-7,TRBV6-6,ASSSSTGSYEQY
TRBJ2-6,TRBV28,AIRGGGPYSGANVLT
TRBJ2-7,TRBV5-1,ASSSLTSGSFYEQY
TRBJ2-7,TRBV19,ASSEREGPYEQY
TRBJ2-7,TRBV7-8,ASSPRQVTYEQY
TRBJ1-1,TRBV13,ATLVRTGNTEAF
TRBJ2-3,TRBV6-6,ASSVRTDTQY
TRBJ2-1,TRBV5-1,ASSLSLAGANEQF
TRBJ2-2,TRBV10-3,AIKQGTGELF
TRBJ1-3,TRBV7-9,ASSLSGFGNTIY
TRBJ1-1,TRBV5-6,ASSLGWEPYTEAF
TRBJ2-7,TRBV27,ASRTSGSLNEQY
TRBJ2-7,TRBV27,ASSSGTSGRGGIYEQY
TRBJ2-7,TRBV6-6,ASSYGRDEQY
TRBJ1-5,TRBV19,ASSPGTWGQPQH
TRBJ2-2,TRBV6-5,ASSYSAGGDTGELF
TRBJ1-5,TRBV7-9,SSSLDGQGSGPQH
TRBJ2-7,TRBV30,AWSVTGGLINEQY
TRBJ1-2,TRBV11-3,ASSYSGYGYT
TRBJ1-1,TRBV20-1,SAEGLTEAF
-,TRBV2,ASMKPAGTTINYEQY
TRBJ2-7,TRBV11-1,ASSTGLVYEQY
TRBJ2-3,TRBV29-1,SVGSGTDTQY
TRBJ1-4,TRBV28,AIGQGENEKLF
TRBJ1-1,TRBV28,ASSSVYFGTEAF
TRBJ2-1,TRBV6-1,ASSVRDSNNEQF
TRBJ1-1,TRBV7-9,ASGQGWTEAF
TRBJ1-1,TRBV6-1,ASTGTPNTEAF
TRBJ1-1,TRBV19,ASSLLGGATGAF
TRBJ1-6,TRBV30,AWSVPGSPLH
TRBJ2-1,TRBV10-3,AISARGEGNEQF
TRBJ2-1,TRBV30,ARTSGHSSYNEQF
TRBJ2-1,TRBV6-5,ASSYLSGRGHNEQF
TRBJ2-4,TRBV14,ASSPLQLAKNIQY
TRBJ1-1,TRBV5-4,ASSGRRYTEAF